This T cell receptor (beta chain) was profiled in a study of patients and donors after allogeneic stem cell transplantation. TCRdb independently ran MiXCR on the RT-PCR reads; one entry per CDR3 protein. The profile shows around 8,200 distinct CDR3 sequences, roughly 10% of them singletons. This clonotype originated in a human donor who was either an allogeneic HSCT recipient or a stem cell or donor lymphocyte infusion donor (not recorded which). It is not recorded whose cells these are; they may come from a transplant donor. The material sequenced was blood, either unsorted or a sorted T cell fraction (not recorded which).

Here the CDR3 reads CASSSGRMNTEAFF. For the CDR3, the DNA is TGTGCCAGCAGCTCCGGGCGTATGAACACTGAAGCTTTCTTT. The gene calls are TRBV5-4 and TRBJ1-1; unclear D gene. Germline V CDR1 and CDR2: SGHNT, YYREEE (reference sequence). The CDR3 runs to 14 residues. V lost 3 bases to trimming and J lost 0 bases, with 9 bases between them.